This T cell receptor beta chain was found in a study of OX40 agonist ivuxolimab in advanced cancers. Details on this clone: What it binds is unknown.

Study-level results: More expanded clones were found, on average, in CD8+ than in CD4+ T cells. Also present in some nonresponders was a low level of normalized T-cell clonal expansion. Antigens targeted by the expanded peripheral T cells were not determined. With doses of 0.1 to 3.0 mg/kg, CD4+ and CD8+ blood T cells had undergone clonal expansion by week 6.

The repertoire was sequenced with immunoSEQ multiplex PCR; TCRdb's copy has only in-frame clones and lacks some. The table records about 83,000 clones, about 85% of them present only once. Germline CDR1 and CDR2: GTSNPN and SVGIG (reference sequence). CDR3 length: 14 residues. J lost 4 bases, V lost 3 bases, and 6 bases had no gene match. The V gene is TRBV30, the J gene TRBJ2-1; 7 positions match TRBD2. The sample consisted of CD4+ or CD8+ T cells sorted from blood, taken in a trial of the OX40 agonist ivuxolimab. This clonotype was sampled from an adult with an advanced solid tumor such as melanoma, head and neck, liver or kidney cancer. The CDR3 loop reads CAWSRGGLYNEQFF. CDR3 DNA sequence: TGTGCCTGGAGCCGCGGGGGACTTTACAATGAGCAGTTCTTC.